Presented here are 11 T cell receptor beta chains from one specimen sequenced in a study of T cells in women clearing cervical HPV infection (dated by TCRdb to 2017 to 2018). Library prep was done by the immunoSEQ multiplex PCR assay. TCRdb provides this immuneACCESS table in a form limited to in-frame rearrangements. Some clones are lacking; in checked studies, under half of them reflect an unresolved V gene, and why the rest are absent is not known. The sample's own table lists around 21,000 clones. The ten biggest clones cover 6% of the sample. The specimen was blood buffy coat. The receptors stem from a woman aged 18-70 years with a cervical HPV16 infection that either progressed to CIN3+ or cleared (not recorded which).

On this clone: The read ends 3 residues early relative to the CDR3; the germline J gene fills the gap. The chain recombines TRBV11-2 with TRBJ2-7; 14 bases agree with TRBD2. The CDR3 runs 15 residues. The V gene end was trimmed by 5 bases and the J gene end by 3 bases; junction bases not matched to a gene: 3. The germline gives CDR1 SGHAT, CDR2 FQNNGV. The CDR3 protein is CASSPGTSGSYEQYF. The CDR3 DNA, read in part, is TGTGCCAGCAGCCCGGGGACTAGCGGGAGCTACGAG.

Regarding this clone: From the germline J gene comes the end of the CDR3, since the read stops 3 residues before it. The J gene is TRBJ2-7, the V gene TRBV10-3; possibly TRBD1 for D (5 bases). The CDR3 runs 17 residues. Germline V lookup: CDR1 ENHRY, CDR2 SYGVKD. V was trimmed by 5 bases and J by 5 bases, leaving 25 bases between them. The CDR3 loop reads CAISTQRGWAGSDEQYF. The covered CDR3 bases are TGTGCCATCAGTACTCAAAGGGGCTGGGCAGGGTCGGACGAG.

As concerns this clone: The read is 3 residues too short to cover the CDR3 end, so that end is filled in from the germline J gene. Additional DNA sequences in this sample encode the identical CDR3. The chain is built from TRBV6-1 and TRBJ2-7; TRBD1 matches at 7 bases. V was pared by 3 bases and J by 4 bases, with 0 bases of the junction left unmatched. Germline lookup yields CDR1 MNHNS and CDR2 SASEGT. The CDR3 is made up of 12 amino acids. The CDR3 region is CASSDRGYEQYF. CDR3 DNA (partial): TGTGCCAGCAGTGACAGGGGGTACGAG.

A note on this clone: The sequenced fragment ends 3 residues before the CDR3 boundary, so the rest is inferred from the germline J gene. The rearrangement joins TRBV28 to TRBJ2-7, with 7 bases lining up with TRBD2. Germline V CDR1 and CDR2: MDHEN, SYDVKM. CDR3 length: 15 amino acids. V lost 3 bases to trimming and J lost 1 base; unmatched junction nucleotides: 6. The sequenced part of the CDR3 DNA is TGTGCCAGCAGTTTGGTACTAGCGTTTTCCTACGAG. It translates to CASSLVLAFSYE. The entire CDR3 sequence reads CASSLVLAFSYEQYF.

Partial CDR3 DNA: TGTGCCAGTAGTACCCCAGAAGCGGGAACCTCTGGCGAG. As protein: CASSTPEAGTSGE. The entire CDR3 reads CASSTPEAGTSGEQYF. This chain connects TRBV19 to TRBJ2-7, with TRBD2 identical over 7 bases. The CDR3 is cut off 3 residues early in the read; its end comes from the germline J gene. V lost 4 bases to trimming and J lost 6 bases; unmatched junction nucleotides: 15. Germline V gene data show CDR1 as LNHDA and CDR2 as SQIVND (reference sequence). The CDR3 consists of 16 residues.

CDR3 bases read: TGCGCCAGCAGTGACAGGGACATTTCCTACGAG. It codes for CASSDRDISYE. The entire CDR3 sequence reads CASSDRDISYEQYF. The V gene is TRBV10-2, the J gene TRBJ2-7; D might be TRBD1 (6 bases). The read finishes 3 residues shy of the CDR3 end, and the germline J gene is used to complete it. This CDR3 region has 14 residues. Looked up from germline, CDR1 is WSHSY and CDR2 is SAAADI. V was trimmed by 3 bases and J by 1 base, leaving 10 bases between them.

The CDR3 bases that were read are TGTGCCAGCAGTTACGGGACATCAATCTCCTACGAG. Amino acid sequence: CASSYGTSISYE. The whole CDR3 protein reads CASSYGTSISYEQYF. The rearrangement joins TRBV6-2 or TRBV6-3 to TRBJ2-7; possibly TRBD1 for D (6 bases). The missing CDR3 end, 3 residues past where the read stops, is filled in from the germline J gene. The CDR3 loop spans 15 amino acids. The V gene lost 2 bases and the J gene lost 0 bases, with 11 bases spanning the gap. The germline V gene has CDR1 MNHEY and CDR2 SVGEGT.

As for this clone: The read ends 3 residues early relative to the CDR3; the germline J gene fills the gap. The chain uses TRBV12-3 or TRBV12-4 and TRBJ2-2; D ambiguous. V lost 6 bases to trimming and J lost 6 bases, with 14 bases between them. The CDR3 has 14 amino acids. This CDR3 reads CASRGLKGAGELFF. CDR3 DNA (partial): TGTGCCAGCAGAGGGTTAAAGGGTGCCGGGGAG.

A remark on this clone: Read sequence stops 3 residues before the CDR3 end, and the germline J gene provides the missing end. V gene TRBV20-1 combines with J gene TRBJ1-1, with D perhaps matching TRBD1 (5 bases). Trimming stripped 6 bases from V and 0 bases from J, with 8 bases between. This CDR3 has 12 residues. CDR1 and CDR2 from the germline V gene are DFQATT and SNEGSKA (reference sequence). The sequenced part of the CDR3 DNA is TGCAGTGCGTGGGGGGTGAACACTGAA. It codes for CSAWGVNTE. The entire CDR3 protein reads CSAWGVNTEAFF.

The CDR3: CATTDRDSYEQYF. Incomplete CDR3 DNA: TGTGCCACCACGGACAGGGACTCCTACGAG. The chain is built from TRBV7-9 and TRBJ2-7; TRBD1 agrees at 8 bases. The read gets to within 3 residues of the CDR3 end, and the germline J gene fills in the rest. V dropped 10 bases and J dropped 0; count of bases not matched to a gene: 5. The germline V gene encodes CDR1 SEHNR and CDR2 FQNEAQ (reference sequence). The CDR3 loop spans 13 amino acids.

In regard to this clone: From the germline J gene comes the end of the CDR3, since the read stops 3 residues before it. V is TRBV19 and J is TRBJ1-4, with D possibly TRBD1 on 6 matching bases. Trimming took off 5 bases at V and 0 bases at J, with 13 bases between the two ends. The CDR3 sequence is 16 residues long. Germline lookup yields CDR1 LNHDA and CDR2 SQIVND (reference sequence). Incomplete CDR3 DNA: TGTGCCAGTAGTTCACGGACAGCCGCAACTAATGAAAAA. This sequence encodes CASSSRTAATNEK. The full CDR3 is CASSSRTAATNEKLFF. The full variable domain, its missing parts supplied by reference TRBV19 and TRBJ1-4, is DGGITQSPKYLFRKEGQNVTLSCEQNLNHDAMYWYRQDPGQGLRLIYYSQIVNDFQKGDIAEGYSVSREKKESFPLTVTSAQKNPTAFYLCASSSRTAATNEKLFFGSGTQLSVL.